Listed here are 30 T cell receptor beta chains from one sample, sequenced in a study of CD8 T cells in Susac syndrome. After extraction with the RNeasy kit, roughly 0.5 to 1 ug of the RNA was reverse transcribed using random hexamers. TCRdb reprocessed the immunoSEQ multiplex PCR reads via MiXCR and lists one record per CDR3 protein. The table has about 140,000 distinct CDR3 sequences, 95% seen once. Sequencing was performed on CD8+ T cells from PBMCs. These receptor sequences come from a human donor with Susac syndrome.

This chain connects TRBV29-1 to TRBJ2-3, with 7 positions matching TRBD1. This CDR3 comprises 15 residues. Germline CDR1 and CDR2: SQVTM and ANQGSEA. Trimming removed 3 bases from V and 4 bases from J; junction bases left unmatched: 10. CDR3 protein: CSVENTGASADTQYF. The CDR3 coding sequence is TGCAGCGTTGAGAACACAGGGGCAAGCGCAGATACGCAGTATTTT.

CDR3 in amino acids: CSARGNTGSTGYTF. The CDR3 DNA sequence: TGCAGTGCTAGAGGAAACACAGGGTCTACTGGCTACACCTTC. This chain connects TRBV20-1 to TRBJ1-2; the D gene is possibly TRBD1 (6 bases). The CDR3 runs 14 residues. The germline V gene has CDR1 DFQATT and CDR2 SNEGSKA (reference sequence). The ends were cut back, 1 base at V and 7 bases at J, with 16 bases in the middle.

In DNA form, the CDR3 reads TGTGCCAGCAGCTCACAGGGACCGGGGAGGTACTATGGCTACACCTTC. Its translation: CASSSQGPGRYYGYTF. The rearrangement joins TRBV7-9 to TRBJ1-2, with TRBD1 as a possible D gene (6 bases). Germline loops: CDR1 SEHNR, CDR2 FQNEAQ (reference sequence). The CDR3 is 16 amino acids. V lost 4 bases, J lost 3 bases, and 18 bases lay in between.

The V and J genes are TRBV28 and TRBJ2-1, with D maybe TRBD2 (5 bases). The germline CDR1 and CDR2 sequences are MDHEN and SYDVKM. This CDR3 comprises 14 residues. The V gene lost 7 bases and the J gene lost 3 bases, with 13 bases spanning the gap. The CDR3 spells CASIRSGFYNEQFF. In DNA, the CDR3 is TGTGCCAGCATCAGGAGCGGATTCTACAATGAGCAGTTCTTC. Full variable domain (outside the CDR3, taken from reference TRBV28 and TRBJ2-1): DVKVTQSSRYLVKRTGEKVFLECVQDMDHENMFWYRQDPGLGLRLIYFSYDVKMKEKGDIPEGYSVSREKKERFSLILESASTNQTSMYLCASIRSGFYNEQFFGPGTRLTVL.

This clonotype was detected only once. V is TRBV20-1 and J is TRBJ2-5; D perhaps matches TRBD1 (6 bases). V lost 3 bases and J 2 bases, leaving 16 bases between the germline ends. The CDR3 runs 15 residues. Germline V gene sequence: CDR1 DFQATT, CDR2 SNEGSKA (reference sequence). CDR3 sequence reads: CSASPSDRGQETQYF. The CDR3 DNA follows: TGCAGTGCTAGCCCCTCGGACAGAGGACAAGAGACCCAGTACTTC.

The chain carries TRBV25-1 and TRBJ1-2, with D uncertain. Germline CDR1 reads MGHDK; CDR2 reads SYGVNS. There are 14 residues in the CDR3. Trimming took off 1 base at V and 7 bases at J, with 13 bases between the two ends. This CDR3 reads CASSEWALTSGYTF. The DNA for the CDR3 is TGTGCCAGCAGTGAATGGGCCCTAACAAGTGGCTACACCTTC.

The V and J genes are TRBV9 and TRBJ1-1; 12 nucleotides align to TRBD1. J was trimmed by 0 bases and V by 0 bases; bases with no gene match: 6. Germline loops: CDR1 SGDLS, CDR2 YYNGEE. The CDR3 runs 18 residues. CDR3 residues: CASSVAPGTGGLNTEAFF. The CDR3 DNA reads as TGTGCCAGCAGCGTAGCCCCGGGGACAGGGGGCCTGAACACTGAAGCTTTCTTT.

The gene calls are TRBV10-1 and TRBJ2-7; D is tentatively TRBD1 or TRBD2 (5 bases each). The germline V gene has CDR1 WNHNN and CDR2 SYGVQD (reference sequence). The CDR3 is made up of 12 amino acids. V was pared by 8 bases and J by 0 bases, with 8 bases between. The CDR3 DNA reads TGCGCCAGCGGGACGCACTCCTACGAGCAGTACTTC. Residues: CASGTHSYEQYF.

V and J are TRBV5-1 and TRBJ2-1; D is possibly TRBD1 or TRBD2 (5 bases each). The CDR3 runs to 17 residues. Germline values: CDR1 SGHRS, CDR2 YFSETQ. The V and J ends lost 2 bases and 4 bases respectively, with 19 bases between them. CDR3 nucleotide sequence: TGCGCCAGCAGCTTCGACCGGGGCAAGACCCGGTACAATGAGCAGTTCTTC. It yields the protein CASSFDRGKTRYNEQFF.

The V gene is TRBV2, the J gene TRBJ2-7; 8 nucleotides match TRBD1. Trimming at V came to 3 bases and at J to 2 bases, leaving 6 bases not matched to a gene. The CDR3 length is 15 residues. Germline CDR1 SNHLY, CDR2 FYNNEI. CDR3 sequence (DNA): TGTGCCAGCAGTGACGGGACAGGAGTAGCCTACGAGCAGTACTTC. It encodes CASSDGTGVAYEQYF. Supplemented by reference TRBV2 and TRBJ2-7, the full variable domain reads EPEVTQTPSHQVTQMGQEVILRCVPISNHLYFYWYRQILGQKVEFLVSFYNNEISEKSEIFDDQFSVERPDGSNFTLKIRSTKLEDSAMYFCASSDGTGVAYEQYFGPGTRLTVT.

This chain uses TRBV7-9 with TRBJ1-2; D ambiguous. Germline V lookup: CDR1 SEHNR, CDR2 FQNEAQ (reference sequence). The CDR3 is 9 amino acids. Trimming shortened V by 8 bases and J by 8 bases, and 6 bases separated the two germline ends. CDR3 region: CASDQGYTF. The DNA of the CDR3 is TGTGCCAGCGACCAGGGCTACACCTTC.

This clonotype is a singleton in its sample. This CDR3 is CAWTPGGVSYEQYF. In DNA form, the CDR3 reads TGTGCCTGGACCCCCGGGGGTGTCTCCTACGAGCAGTACTTC. The chain employs TRBV30 and TRBJ2-7, with a possible D match to TRBD2 (6 bases). Trimming stripped 4 bases from V and 0 bases from J, with 13 bases between. CDR1 is GTSNPN, CDR2 SVGIG, per germline (reference sequence). The CDR3 consists of 14 residues. The variable domain in full, with the rest retrieved from reference TRBV30 and TRBJ2-7, is SQTIHQWPATLVQPVGSPLSLECTVEGTSNPNLYWYRQAAGRGLQLLFYSVGIGQISSEVPQNLSASRPQDRQFILSSKKLLLSDSGFYLCAWTPGGVSYEQYFGPGTRLTVT.

The chain carries TRBV5-1 and TRBJ2-7; D tentatively reads TRBD1 or TRBD2 (5 bases each). The CDR3 covers 14 residues. Germline values: CDR1 SGHRS, CDR2 YFSETQ. The ends were cut back, 6 bases at V and 7 bases at J, with 20 bases in the middle. The CDR3: CASTPGHDPGEQYF. The CDR3 nucleotides are TGCGCCAGCACCCCAGGGCACGATCCGGGGGAGCAGTACTTC. Full variable domain (missing parts from reference TRBV5-1 and TRBJ2-7): KAGVTQTPRYLIKTRGQQVTLSCSPISGHRSVSWYQQTPGQGLQFLFEYFSETQRNKGNFPGRFSGRQFSNSRSEMNVSTLELGDSALYLCASTPGHDPGEQYFGPGTRLTVT.

The chain couples TRBV6-1 to TRBJ2-5; D unresolved. CDR3 size: 16 residues. The V and J ends lost 6 bases and 5 bases respectively, with 22 bases between them. Germline loops: CDR1 MNHNS, CDR2 SASEGT. Here the CDR3 reads CASSLYGVERKETQYF. The DNA for the CDR3 is TGTGCCAGCAGCCTCTATGGGGTAGAGCGCAAGGAGACCCAGTACTTC.

V and J are TRBV4-2 and TRBJ2-1; TRBD2 aligns across 12 bases. V shed 5 bases and J 6 bases; nucleotides not matched to a gene: 5. The CDR3 is 15 amino acids. CDR1 is LGHNA, CDR2 YNFKEQ, per germline. The CDR3 region has the DNA TGTGCCAGCAGCTGCGAGACTAGCGGGAGCAATGAGCAGTTCTTC. Its translation: CASSCETSGSNEQFF.

The V gene is TRBV7-8, the J gene TRBJ2-7; tentative D call: TRBD1 (5 bases). The germline gives CDR1 SGHVS, CDR2 FQNEAQ. CDR3 size: 14 residues. V lost 1 base and J 4 bases, leaving 11 bases between the germline ends. The CDR3 nucleotides are TGTGCCAGCAGCTTAGAGTCAGGGAAGTACGAGCAGTACTTC. Its protein is CASSLESGKYEQYF.

The rearrangement uses TRBV24-1 and TRBJ2-6; no reliable D call. CDR3 length: 14 amino acids. V was cut by 5 bases and J by 2 bases, with 6 bases left in between. Germline CDR1 is KGHDR and CDR2 is SFDVKD. CDR3 nucleotides: TGTGCCACCAGTGCGGTGGCTGGGGCCAACGTCCTGACTTTC. It encodes CATSAVAGANVLTF.

The CDR3 DNA is TGCGCCAGCAGCTCAGTGGAACAAAGAAGGCTTAACACTGAAGCTTTCTTT. It translates to CASSSVEQRRLNTEAFF. The chain recombines TRBV5-1 with TRBJ1-1; D is uncertain. Germline V gene data show CDR1 as SGHRS and CDR2 as YFSETQ. The CDR3 spans 17 residues. V was cut by 3 bases and J by 2 bases, with 20 bases left in between.

This sequence joins TRBV6-6 and TRBJ1-4; no clear D gene. This CDR3 is built from 13 residues. The germline V gene has CDR1 MNHNY and CDR2 SVGAGI (reference sequence). V dropped 5 bases and J dropped 7 bases, with 11 bases sitting between them. CDR3 loop: CASSTQFAEKLFF. For the CDR3, the DNA is TGTGCCAGCAGTACCCAATTTGCTGAAAAACTGTTTTTT.

The J gene is TRBJ2-3, the V gene TRBV20-1; 9 bases match TRBD2. Germline CDR1 and CDR2: DFQATT and SNEGSKA (reference sequence). The CDR3 is 15 amino acids. V dropped 3 bases and J dropped 4; count of bases not matched to a gene: 8. Written as DNA, the CDR3 is TGCAGTGCTAGGGGGCTAGCGGGGACTTCAGATACGCAGTATTTT. The encoded protein is CSARGLAGTSDTQYF.

In DNA, the CDR3 is TGTGCCAGCAGCCCGACACGATCTAATGGCTACACCTTC. Amino acids: CASSPTRSNGYTF. The J gene is TRBJ1-2, the V gene TRBV14; D is unresolved. The ends were cut back, 4 bases at V and 6 bases at J, with 12 bases in the middle. The CDR3 length is 13 residues. Germline lookup yields CDR1 SGHDN and CDR2 FVKESK.

The chain combines TRBV28 with TRBJ2-1; TRBD1 matches at 9 bases. Per the germline V gene, CDR1 is MDHEN and CDR2 is SYDVKM. The V and J ends lost 7 bases and 8 bases, in that order; junction bases with no gene match: 12. This CDR3 comprises 15 residues. The CDR3 coding sequence is TGTGCCAGCAATTTCCGGGACAGGGTGGAGTATGAGCAGTTCTTC. It codes for CASNFRDRVEYEQFF.

The chain recombines TRBV20-1 with TRBJ2-7, with TRBD2 identical over 9 bases. V was pared by 0 bases and J by 0 bases, with 12 bases of the junction left unmatched. Germline-derived CDR1 and CDR2 are DFQATT and SNEGSKA (reference sequence). The length of the CDR3 is 18 residues. The CDR3 reads CSARDREGREGSSYEQYF. In DNA form, the CDR3 reads TGCAGTGCTAGAGATCGCGAGGGGCGGGAGGGGAGCTCCTACGAGCAGTACTTC.

The chain couples TRBV10-3 to TRBJ2-3, with 7 bases identical to TRBD2. V shed 10 bases, J shed 2 bases, and the junction held 12 bases outside the gene matches. Looked up from germline, CDR1 is ENHRY and CDR2 is SYGVKD. The CDR3 consists of 15 residues. CDR3 protein: CATKPTLADTDTQYF. The DNA of the CDR3 is TGTGCCACCAAACCGACTCTAGCGGACACAGATACGCAGTATTTT.

V usage is TRBV20-1 and J usage is TRBJ2-5; 15 bases align to TRBD2. The CDR3 has 18 amino acids. The V segment lost 5 bases and the J segment 2 bases; nucleotides outside the gene matches: 12. Per germline, CDR1 DFQATT and CDR2 SNEGSKA (reference sequence). The CDR3 coding sequence is TGCAGTGCTTGGACTAGCGGGAGGGCCCCAACAAATCAAGAGACCCAGTACTTC. It translates to CSAWTSGRAPTNQETQYF.

The chain uses TRBV30 and TRBJ2-7; D may be TRBD1 (5 bases). This CDR3 comprises 13 residues. Germline lookup yields CDR1 GTSNPN and CDR2 SVGIG (reference sequence). Trimming left V 4 bases short and J 2 bases short, with 12 bases between. The CDR3 coding sequence is TGTGCCTGGAAGGGGCAAGTGGCCTACGAGCAGTACTTC. This translates into CAWKGQVAYEQYF.

The chain is built from TRBV6-2 or TRBV6-3 and TRBJ2-3; no clear D. This CDR3 region has 14 residues. Germline V gene sequence: CDR1 MNHEY, CDR2 SVGEGT. V was trimmed by 7 bases and J by 0 bases, leaving 11 bases between them. The CDR3 nucleotides read TGTGCCAGCATTTTCGCGCCTAGCACAGATACGCAGTATTTT. Residues: CASIFAPSTDTQYF.

As for this clonotype: The junction and the germline gene differ at one end; a read error may be behind it. This chain links TRBV20-1 with TRBJ1-4; a weak D match, TRBD1 (6 bases). Germline CDR1 is DFQATT and CDR2 is SNEGSKA (reference sequence). The CDR3 totals 14 residues. Here the CDR3 reads CSARTHTGTALNEF. The CDR3 nucleotides read TGCAGTGCACGCACGCATACAGGGACGGCTCTAAATGAATTT.

The CDR3 protein is CASTSMGEQYF. DNA of the CDR3: TGCGCCAGCACCTCGATGGGCGAGCAGTACTTC. The chain uses TRBV10-2 and TRBJ2-7; no clear D. Trimming shortened V by 7 bases and J by 6 bases, and 10 bases separated the two germline ends. The length of the CDR3 is 11 residues. From germline, CDR1 is WSHSY and CDR2 SAAADI.

This clonotype was recorded once. V usage is TRBV27 and J usage is TRBJ2-6; D is ambiguous. Germline CDR1 and CDR2: MNHEY and SMNVEV (reference sequence). The CDR3 has 13 residues. V dropped 8 bases and J dropped 0 bases, with 5 bases sitting between them. CDR3 bases: TGTGCCAGCCAAAGCTCTGGGGCCAACGTCCTGACTTTC. This sequence encodes CASQSSGANVLTF.